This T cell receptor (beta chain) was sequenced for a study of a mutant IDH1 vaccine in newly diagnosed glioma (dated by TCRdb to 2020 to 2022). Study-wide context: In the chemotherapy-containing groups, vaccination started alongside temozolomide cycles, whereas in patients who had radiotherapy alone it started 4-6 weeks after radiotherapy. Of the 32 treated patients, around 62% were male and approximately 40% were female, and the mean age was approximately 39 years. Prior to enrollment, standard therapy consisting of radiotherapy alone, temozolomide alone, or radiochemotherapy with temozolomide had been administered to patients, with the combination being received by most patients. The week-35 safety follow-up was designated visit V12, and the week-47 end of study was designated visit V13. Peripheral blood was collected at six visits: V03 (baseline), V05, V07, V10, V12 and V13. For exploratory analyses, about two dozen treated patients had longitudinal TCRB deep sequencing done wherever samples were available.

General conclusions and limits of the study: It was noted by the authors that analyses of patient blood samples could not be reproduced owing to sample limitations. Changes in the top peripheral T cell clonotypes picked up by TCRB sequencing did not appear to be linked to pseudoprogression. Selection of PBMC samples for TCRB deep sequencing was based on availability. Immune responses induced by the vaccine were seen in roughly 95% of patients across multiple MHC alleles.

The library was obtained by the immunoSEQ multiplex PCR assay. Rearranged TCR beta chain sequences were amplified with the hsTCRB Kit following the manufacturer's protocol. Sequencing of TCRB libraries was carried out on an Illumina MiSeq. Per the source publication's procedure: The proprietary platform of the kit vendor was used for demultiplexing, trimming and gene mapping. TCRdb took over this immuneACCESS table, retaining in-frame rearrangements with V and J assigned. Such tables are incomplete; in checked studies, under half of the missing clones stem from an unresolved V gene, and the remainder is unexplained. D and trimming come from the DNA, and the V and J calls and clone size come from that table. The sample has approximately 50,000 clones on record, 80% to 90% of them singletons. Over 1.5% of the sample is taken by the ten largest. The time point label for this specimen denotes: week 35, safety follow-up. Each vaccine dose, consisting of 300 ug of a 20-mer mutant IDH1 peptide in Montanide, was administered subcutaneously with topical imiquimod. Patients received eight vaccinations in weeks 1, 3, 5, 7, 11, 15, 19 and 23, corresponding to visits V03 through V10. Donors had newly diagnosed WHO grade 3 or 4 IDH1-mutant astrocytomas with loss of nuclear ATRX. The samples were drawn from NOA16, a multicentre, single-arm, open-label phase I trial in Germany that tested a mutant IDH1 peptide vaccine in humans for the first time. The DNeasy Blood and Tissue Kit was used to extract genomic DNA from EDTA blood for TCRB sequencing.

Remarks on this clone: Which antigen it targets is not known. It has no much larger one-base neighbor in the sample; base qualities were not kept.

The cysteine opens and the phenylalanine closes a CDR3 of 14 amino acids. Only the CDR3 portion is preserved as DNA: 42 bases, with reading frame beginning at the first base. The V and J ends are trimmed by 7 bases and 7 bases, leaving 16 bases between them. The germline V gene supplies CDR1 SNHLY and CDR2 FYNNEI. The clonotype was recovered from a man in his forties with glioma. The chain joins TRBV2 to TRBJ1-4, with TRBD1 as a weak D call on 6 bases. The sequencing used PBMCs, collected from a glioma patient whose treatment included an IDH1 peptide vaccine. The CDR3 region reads CASIEWGAGEKLFF. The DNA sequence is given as TGTGCCAGCATTGAGTGGGGGGCAGGTGAAAAACTGTTTTTT.